These 17 T cell receptor beta chains share one sample of origin, sequenced in a study of CD8 T cells in ankylosing spondylitis. Each CDR3 protein is one row after TCRdb ran MiXCR on the 5' RACE reads. The table has tens of thousands of distinct CDR3 sequences, about 5.5% seen once. Material: blood, either unsorted or a sorted T cell fraction (not recorded which). These receptors all stem from a male donor with ankylosing spondylitis or in good health (not recorded which).

This clonotype was counted ten times or more. The chain recombines TRBV24-1 with TRBJ2-7; D not certain. V was shortened by 3 bases and J by 6 bases, with 8 bases between the two germline ends. The germline V gene encodes CDR1 KGHDR and CDR2 SFDVKD. This CDR3 is built from 12 residues. Written as DNA, the CDR3 is TGTGCCACCAGTGATCCTGCAGGCGAGCAGTACTTC. Translation gives CATSDPAGEQYF.

In this sample, this clonotype turned up many times. The germline gene is not matched at one end of the junction; a read error may be the cause. CDR3 sequence reads: CASSLGRGLARETQYF. The CDR3, as DNA: TGTGCCAGCAGTTTAGGTCGGGGGCTGGCTCGGGAGACCCAGTACTTC. J is TRBJ2-5 and V is TRBV11-3; D could derive from TRBD1 or TRBD2 (6 bases each). Germline CDR1 reads SGHNT; CDR2 reads YENEEA. The CDR3 is made up of 16 amino acids.

This clonotype was detected ten times or more. The rearrangement uses TRBV6-5 and TRBJ1-2; the match to TRBD1 covers 7 bases. Losses at the gene ends were 5 bases for V and 2 bases for J; bases not matched to a gene: 2. The CDR3 has 13 residues. Germline CDR1 and CDR2: MNHEY and SVGAGI. The CDR3 sequence: CASSPTGNYGYTF. As DNA, the CDR3 is TGTGCCAGCAGTCCGACAGGGAACTATGGCTACACCTTC.

This clonotype was seen repeatedly, ten times or more. V and J are TRBV7-2 and TRBJ2-7, with unresolved D. Germline V gene sequence: CDR1 SGHTA, CDR2 FQGNSA. V was pared by 6 bases and J by 2 bases, with 8 bases between. The CDR3 runs 12 residues. For the CDR3, the DNA is TGTGCCAGCAGACCGGCCGCCTACGAGCAGTACTTC. Amino acid sequence: CASRPAAYEQYF.

This clonotype was detected ten times or more. The chain combines TRBV7-2 with TRBJ1-5, with D possibly being TRBD1 (6 bases). The CDR3 extends over 15 amino acids. V dropped 2 bases and J dropped 6 bases, with 14 bases sitting between them. Germline CDR1 and CDR2: SGHTA and FQGNSA. CDR3 in amino acids: CASSLYSGACQPQHF. The CDR3 DNA reads as TGTGCCAGCAGCTTATATTCAGGGGCGTGTCAGCCCCAGCATTTT.

This clonotype was seen at least ten times. The rearrangement links TRBV5-1 to TRBJ2-7; 9 bases are shared with TRBD2. In germline, CDR1 is SGHRS, CDR2 YFSETQ. CDR3 length: 16 amino acids. V lost 2 bases, J lost 4 bases, and 10 bases stayed unmatched. The CDR3 here is CASSLDLAGTGYEQYF. The DNA for the CDR3 is TGCGCCAGCAGCTTAGATCTAGCGGGAACGGGTTACGAGCAGTACTTC.

This clonotype appeared many times. V and J are TRBV20-1 and TRBJ2-1; maybe TRBD2 (6 bases). CDR1 and CDR2 from the germline V gene are DFQATT and SNEGSKA (reference sequence). This CDR3 is 13 amino acids long. The ends were cut back, 1 base at V and 9 bases at J, with 13 bases in the middle. DNA for the CDR3: TGCAGTGCTAGAGCTAGGCGGGAAAGTGAGCAGTTCTTC. It specifies CSARARRESEQFF.

In this sample, this clonotype turned up many times. J is TRBJ2-3 and V is TRBV28, with 9 bases fitting TRBD2. Germline CDR1 is MDHEN and CDR2 is SYDVKM. CDR3 length: 15 amino acids. Trimming cost V 4 bases and J 3 bases; bases outside gene matches: 5. The CDR3 reads CASSSASGRTDTQYF. In nucleotides, the CDR3 is TGTGCCAGCAGTTCCGCCAGCGGGAGGACAGATACGCAGTATTTT.

This clonotype was seen at least ten times. CDR3 residues: CATSDPSRELFF. CDR3 coding DNA: TGTGCCACCAGTGACCCCTCCCGGGAGCTGTTTTTT. The rearrangement uses TRBV24-1 and TRBJ2-2; D not certain. Trimming stripped 4 bases from V and 9 bases from J, with 8 bases between. In germline, CDR1 is KGHDR, CDR2 SFDVKD. The CDR3 is 12 residues long.

This clonotype has a count of ten or more. The V call is TRBV15, the J call TRBJ2-5; perhaps D is TRBD1 or TRBD2 (5 bases each). The CDR3 loop spans 14 amino acids. The V gene lost 3 bases and the J gene lost 1 base, with 9 bases spanning the gap. Germline CDR1 LNHNV, CDR2 YYDKDF (reference sequence). In nucleotides, the CDR3 is TGTGCCACCAGCAGCCGGGACGGCCAAGAGACCCAGTACTTC. Translated: CATSSRDGQETQYF. The full variable domain, with the rest looked up from reference TRBV15 and TRBJ2-5, is DAMVIQNPRYQVTQFGKPVTLSCSQTLNHNVMYWYQQKSSQAPKLLFHYYDKDFNNEADTPDNFQSRRPNTSFCFLDIRSPGLGDTAMYLCATSSRDGQETQYFGPGTRLLVL.

This clonotype was recorded many times. This rearrangement joins TRBV6-2 or TRBV6-3 to TRBJ2-2; no reliable D call. The CDR3 runs to 13 residues. Trimming removed 3 bases at V and 5 bases at J, with 7 bases between. Per germline, CDR1 MNHEY and CDR2 SVGEGT. CDR3 in amino acids: CASSYSQTGELFF. The CDR3 DNA reads TGTGCCAGCAGTTATTCGCAAACCGGGGAGCTGTTTTTT.

This clonotype was detected many times. V usage is TRBV5-1 and J usage is TRBJ2-2; 7 positions agree with TRBD2. The germline CDR1 and CDR2 sequences are SGHRS and YFSETQ. The V and J ends lost 4 bases and 4 bases, in that order; junction bases with no gene match: 10. The CDR3 length is 16 residues. The CDR3 sequence is CASSLPNSGTTGELFF. The CDR3 coding sequence is TGCGCCAGCAGCCTGCCCAACAGCGGGACCACCGGGGAGCTGTTTTTT.

In this sample, this clonotype turned up many times. J is TRBJ1-1 and V is TRBV28; D gene ambiguous. The V and J ends lost 5 bases and 0 bases respectively, with 4 bases between them. The CDR3 covers 12 residues. Looked up from germline, CDR1 is MDHEN and CDR2 is SYDVKM. The CDR3 sequence is CASSLMNTEAFF. CDR3 DNA sequence: TGTGCCAGCAGTCTGATGAACACTGAAGCTTTCTTT. Drawing the rest from reference TRBV28 and TRBJ1-1, the complete variable domain is DVKVTQSSRYLVKRTGEKVFLECVQDMDHENMFWYRQDPGLGLRLIYFSYDVKMKEKGDIPEGYSVSREKKERFSLILESASTNQTSMYLCASSLMNTEAFFGQGTRLTVV.

DNA of the CDR3: TGCAGTGCCCGGAGACAGCCACTCACCTACGAGCAGTACTTC. It encodes CSARRQPLTYEQYF. This chain connects TRBV20-1 to TRBJ2-7, with D possibly being TRBD1 (5 bases). The CDR3 has 14 amino acids. V was clipped by 6 bases and J by 2 bases, with 17 bases between them. Germline-derived CDR1 and CDR2 are DFQATT and SNEGSKA (reference sequence).

By sample fraction, this clonotype is medium-sized (0.01 to 0.1%). The rearrangement uses TRBV20-1 and TRBJ2-1, with 11 bases fitting TRBD2. The CDR3 covers 19 residues. The germline CDR1 and CDR2 sequences are DFQATT and SNEGSKA (reference sequence). V dropped 0 bases and J dropped 0; count of bases not matched to a gene: 10. The CDR3 reads CSAREWNSGRGRSYNEQFF. The DNA of the CDR3 is TGCAGTGCTAGAGAGTGGAATAGCGGGAGGGGCCGCTCCTACAATGAGCAGTTCTTC.

This clonotype was seen at least ten times. The chain is built from TRBV6-1 and TRBJ2-7; 10 bases line up with TRBD2. CDR3 length: 13 residues. Germline V gene sequence: CDR1 MNHNS, CDR2 SASEGT. Losses at the gene ends were 9 bases for V and 4 bases for J; bases not matched to a gene: 6. The CDR3 nucleotides read TGTGCCAGTGGGACTAGCGAGAAATACGAGCAGTACTTC. As protein: CASGTSEKYEQYF.

Many counts were recorded for this clonotype. This chain connects TRBV3-1 to TRBJ1-1; D is ambiguous. V lost 4 bases and J lost 5, with 11 bases in between. This CDR3 spans 13 amino acids. Per germline, CDR1 LGHDT and CDR2 YNNKEL (reference sequence). CDR3 in amino acids: CASSLRSGTEAFF. CDR3 bases: TGTGCCAGCAGCCTCCGGTCCGGGACTGAAGCTTTCTTT.